This T cell receptor beta chain derives from a study of graft-versus-host responses after intestinal transplantation. In this sample, this clone turned up once. Antigen specificity is unknown. Produced via immunoSEQ multiplex PCR; TCRdb's table is partial and in-frame only. Of about 120,000 clones in the sample, around 96% were seen once. Germline trimming cut 6 bases from V and 5 bases from J; bases unmatched to any gene: 18. The CDR3 consists of 20 residues. The germline CDR1 and CDR2 sequences are SNHLY and FYNNEI. The chain has TRBV2 and TRBJ2-3; 15 nucleotides agree with TRBD2. This receptor was obtained from a human donor who received an intestinal transplant. Sequencing was performed on unstimulated CD8+ T cells sorted from spleen or lymph node cells, taken before intestinal transplant. The CDR3 is CASSSPGLAGGTWSGDTQYF. CDR3 bases: TGTGCCAGCAGCTCTCCGGGACTAGCGGGAGGTACGTGGTCCGGAGATACGCAGTATTTT.